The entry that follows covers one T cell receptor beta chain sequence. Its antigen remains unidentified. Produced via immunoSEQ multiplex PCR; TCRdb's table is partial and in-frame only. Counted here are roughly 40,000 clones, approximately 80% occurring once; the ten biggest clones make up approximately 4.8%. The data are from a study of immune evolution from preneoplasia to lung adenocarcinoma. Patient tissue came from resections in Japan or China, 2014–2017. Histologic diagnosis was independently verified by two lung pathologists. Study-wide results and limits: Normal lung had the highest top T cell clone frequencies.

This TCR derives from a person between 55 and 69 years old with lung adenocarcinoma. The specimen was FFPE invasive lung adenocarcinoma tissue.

The CDR3 nucleotides are TGCGCCAGCAGCTTGGTGGCGGCCGAGGACGAGCAGTACTTC. It specifies CASSLVAAEDEQYF. The rearrangement joins TRBV5-1 to TRBJ2-7; no reliable D call. Germline CDR1 is SGHRS and CDR2 is YFSETQ. The V end lost 0 bases, the J end lost 5 bases, and 12 bases lay between the germline ends. This CDR3 region has 14 residues.